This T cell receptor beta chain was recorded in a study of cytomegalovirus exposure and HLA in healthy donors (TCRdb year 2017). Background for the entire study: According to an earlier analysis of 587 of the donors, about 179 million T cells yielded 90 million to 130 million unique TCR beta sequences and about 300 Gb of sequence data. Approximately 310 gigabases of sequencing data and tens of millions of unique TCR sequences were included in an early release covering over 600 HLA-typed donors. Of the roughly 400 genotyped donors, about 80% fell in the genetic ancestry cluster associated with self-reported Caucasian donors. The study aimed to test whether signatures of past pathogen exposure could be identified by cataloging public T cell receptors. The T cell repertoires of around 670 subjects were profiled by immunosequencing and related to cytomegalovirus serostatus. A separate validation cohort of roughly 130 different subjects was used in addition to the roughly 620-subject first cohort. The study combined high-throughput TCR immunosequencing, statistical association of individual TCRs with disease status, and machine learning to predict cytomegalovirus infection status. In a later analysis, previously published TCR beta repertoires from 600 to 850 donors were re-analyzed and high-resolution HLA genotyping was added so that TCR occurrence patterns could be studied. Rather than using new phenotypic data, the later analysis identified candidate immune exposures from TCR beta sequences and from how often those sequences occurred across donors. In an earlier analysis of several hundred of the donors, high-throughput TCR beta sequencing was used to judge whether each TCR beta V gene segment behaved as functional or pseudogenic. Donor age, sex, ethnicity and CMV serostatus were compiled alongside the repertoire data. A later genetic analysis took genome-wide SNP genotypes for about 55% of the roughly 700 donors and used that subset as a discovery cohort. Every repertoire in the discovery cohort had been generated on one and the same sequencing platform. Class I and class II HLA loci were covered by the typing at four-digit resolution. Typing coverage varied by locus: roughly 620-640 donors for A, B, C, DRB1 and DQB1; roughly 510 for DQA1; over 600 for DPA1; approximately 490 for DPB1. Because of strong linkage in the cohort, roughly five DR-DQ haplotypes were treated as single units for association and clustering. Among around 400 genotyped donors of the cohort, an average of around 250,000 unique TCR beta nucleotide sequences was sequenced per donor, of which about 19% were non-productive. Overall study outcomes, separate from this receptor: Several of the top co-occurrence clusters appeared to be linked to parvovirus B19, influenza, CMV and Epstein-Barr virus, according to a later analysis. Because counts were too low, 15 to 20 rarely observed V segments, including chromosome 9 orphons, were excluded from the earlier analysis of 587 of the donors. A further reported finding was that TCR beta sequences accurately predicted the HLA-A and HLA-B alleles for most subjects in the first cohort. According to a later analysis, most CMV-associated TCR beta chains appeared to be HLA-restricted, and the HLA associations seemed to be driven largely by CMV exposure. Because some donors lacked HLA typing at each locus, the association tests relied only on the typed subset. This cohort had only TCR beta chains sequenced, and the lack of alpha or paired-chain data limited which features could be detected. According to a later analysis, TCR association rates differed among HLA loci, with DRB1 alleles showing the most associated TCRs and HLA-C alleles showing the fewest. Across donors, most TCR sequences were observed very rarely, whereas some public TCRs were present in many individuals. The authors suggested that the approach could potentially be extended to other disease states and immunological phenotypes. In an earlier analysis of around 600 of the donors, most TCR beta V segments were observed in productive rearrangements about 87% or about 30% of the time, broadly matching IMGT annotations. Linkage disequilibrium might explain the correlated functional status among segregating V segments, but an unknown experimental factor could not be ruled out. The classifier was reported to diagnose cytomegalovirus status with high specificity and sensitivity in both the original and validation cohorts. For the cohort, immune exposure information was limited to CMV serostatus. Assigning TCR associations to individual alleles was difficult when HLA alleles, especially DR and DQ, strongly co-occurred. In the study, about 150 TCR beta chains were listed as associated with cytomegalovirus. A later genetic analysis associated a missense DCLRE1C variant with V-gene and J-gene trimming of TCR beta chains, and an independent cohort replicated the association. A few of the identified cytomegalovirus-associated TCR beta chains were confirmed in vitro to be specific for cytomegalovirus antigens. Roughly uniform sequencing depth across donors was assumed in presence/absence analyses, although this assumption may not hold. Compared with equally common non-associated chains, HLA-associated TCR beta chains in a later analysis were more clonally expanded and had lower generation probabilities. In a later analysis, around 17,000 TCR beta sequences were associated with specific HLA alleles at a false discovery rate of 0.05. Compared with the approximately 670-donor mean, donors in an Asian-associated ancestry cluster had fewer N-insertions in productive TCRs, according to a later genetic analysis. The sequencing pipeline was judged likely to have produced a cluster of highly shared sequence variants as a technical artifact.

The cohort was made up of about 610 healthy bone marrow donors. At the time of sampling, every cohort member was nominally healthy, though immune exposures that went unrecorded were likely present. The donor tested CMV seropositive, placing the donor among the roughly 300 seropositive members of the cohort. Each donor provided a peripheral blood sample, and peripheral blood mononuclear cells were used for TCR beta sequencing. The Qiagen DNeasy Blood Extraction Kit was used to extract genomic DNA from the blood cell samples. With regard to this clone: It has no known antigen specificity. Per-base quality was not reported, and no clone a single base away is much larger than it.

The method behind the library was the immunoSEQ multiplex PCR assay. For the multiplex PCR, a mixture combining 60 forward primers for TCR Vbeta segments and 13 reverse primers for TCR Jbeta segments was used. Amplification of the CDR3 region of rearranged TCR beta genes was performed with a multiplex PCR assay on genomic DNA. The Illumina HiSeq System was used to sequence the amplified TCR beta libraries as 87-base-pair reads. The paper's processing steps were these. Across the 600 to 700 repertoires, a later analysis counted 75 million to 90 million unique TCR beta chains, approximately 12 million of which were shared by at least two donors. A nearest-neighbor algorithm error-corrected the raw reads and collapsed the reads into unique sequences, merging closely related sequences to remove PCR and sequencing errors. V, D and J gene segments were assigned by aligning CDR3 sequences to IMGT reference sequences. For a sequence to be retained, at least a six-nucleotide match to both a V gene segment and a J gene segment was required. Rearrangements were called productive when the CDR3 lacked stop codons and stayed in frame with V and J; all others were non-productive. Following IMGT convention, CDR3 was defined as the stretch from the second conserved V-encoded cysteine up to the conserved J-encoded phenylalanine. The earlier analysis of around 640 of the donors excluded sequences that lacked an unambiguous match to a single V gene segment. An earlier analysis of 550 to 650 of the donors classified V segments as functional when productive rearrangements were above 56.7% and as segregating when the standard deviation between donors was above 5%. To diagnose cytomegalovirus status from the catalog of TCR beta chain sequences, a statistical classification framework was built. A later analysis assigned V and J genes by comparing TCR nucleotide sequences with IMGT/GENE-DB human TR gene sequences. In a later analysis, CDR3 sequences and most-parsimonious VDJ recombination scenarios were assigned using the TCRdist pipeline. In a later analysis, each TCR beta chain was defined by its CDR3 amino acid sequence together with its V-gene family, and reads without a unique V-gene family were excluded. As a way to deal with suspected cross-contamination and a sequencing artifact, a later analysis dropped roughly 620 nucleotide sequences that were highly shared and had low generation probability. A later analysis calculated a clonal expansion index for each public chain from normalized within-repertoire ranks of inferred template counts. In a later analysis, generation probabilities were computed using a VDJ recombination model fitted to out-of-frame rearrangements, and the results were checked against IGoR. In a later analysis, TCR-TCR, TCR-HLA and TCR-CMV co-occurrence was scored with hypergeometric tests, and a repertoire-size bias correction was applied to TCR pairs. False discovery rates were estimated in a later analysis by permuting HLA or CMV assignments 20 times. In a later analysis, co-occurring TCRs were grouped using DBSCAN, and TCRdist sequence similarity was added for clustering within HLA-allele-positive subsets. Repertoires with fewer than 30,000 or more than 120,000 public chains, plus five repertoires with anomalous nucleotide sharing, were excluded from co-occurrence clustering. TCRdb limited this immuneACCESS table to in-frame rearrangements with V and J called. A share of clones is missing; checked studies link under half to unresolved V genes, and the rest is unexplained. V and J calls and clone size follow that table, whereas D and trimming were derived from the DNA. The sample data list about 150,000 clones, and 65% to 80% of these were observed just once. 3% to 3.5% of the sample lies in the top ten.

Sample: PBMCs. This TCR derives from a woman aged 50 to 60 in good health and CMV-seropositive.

The DNA sequence reads TGTGCCTGGAGACGGGACTATGTGGGGGAAAATACTGAAGCTTTCTTT. This translates into CAWRRDYVGENTEAFF. The chain is assembled from TRBV30 and TRBJ1-1; TRBD1 is a possible D gene, resting on 5 matching bases. V and J are truncated by 3 bases and 5 bases respectively, leaving an intervening sequence of 22 bases. Sequences GTSNPN (CDR1) and SVGIG (CDR2) are obtained from the germline V gene (reference sequence). The CDR3 runs 16 residues from the cysteine to the phenylalanine. Only CDR3 DNA remains: 48 bases, in frame from the first base.